The rows below give T cell receptor beta chains drawn from one sample of a study of T cell changes during pregnancy in multiple sclerosis. Using immunoSEQ multiplex PCR, the repertoire was profiled, and TCRdb retains in-frame clones only, with some absent. The table lists around 21,000 clones, less than 90% of them singletons. The sequencing used CD8+ T cells from peripheral blood mononuclear cells, collected in the third trimester of pregnancy. These receptors came from a female donor in good health, enrolled as a control in a pregnancy study. Both conserved end residues are part of each CDR3. Each record gives: J gene, V gene, D gene, clone size, CDR3 length, CDR3 protein, CDR3 DNA. The D gene is left open where the match is weak. Where a row states a size, it is once, few, many or the class of an expanded clone; other rows omit it.

j_gene: TRBJ1-2
v_gene: TRBV15
d_gene: TRBD1
abundance: -
len: 14
CDR3aa: CATSVQGGLGGYTF
CDR3nt: TGTGCCACCAGCGTACAGGGGGGACTGGGTGGCTACACCTTC

j_gene: TRBJ1-6
v_gene: TRBV27
d_gene: -
abundance: -
len: 16
CDR3aa: CASSLAPQGYNSPLHF
CDR3nt: TGTGCCAGCAGTCTGGCCCCGCAGGGCTATAATTCACCCCTCCACTTT

j_gene: TRBJ2-3
v_gene: TRBV11-2
d_gene: TRBD2
abundance: -
len: 14
CDR3aa: CASSSTGGSDTQYF
CDR3nt: TGTGCCAGCAGCTCAACGGGAGGATCAGATACGCAGTATTTT

j_gene: TRBJ2-7
v_gene: TRBV29-1
d_gene: TRBD2
abundance: -
len: 13
CDR3aa: CSVVLAERYEQYF
CDR3nt: TGCAGCGTTGTACTAGCGGAACGATACGAGCAGTACTTC

j_gene: TRBJ2-1
v_gene: TRBV19
d_gene: TRBD1
abundance: -
len: 16
CDR3aa: CASSIPRDRASNEQFF
CDR3nt: TGTGCCAGTAGTATCCCCCGGGACAGGGCATCCAATGAGCAGTTCTTC

j_gene: TRBJ2-7
v_gene: TRBV30
d_gene: TRBD1
abundance: -
len: 15
CDR3aa: CAWSAGTGGLDEQYF
CDR3nt: TGTGCCTGGAGCGCCGGGACAGGGGGCTTGGACGAGCAGTACTTC

j_gene: TRBJ1-2
v_gene: TRBV5-8
d_gene: -
abundance: -
len: 18
CDR3aa: CASSWTRGARPSNYGYTF
CDR3nt: TGTGCCAGCAGCTGGACGCGGGGGGCCAGACCTTCTAACTATGGCTACACCTTC

j_gene: TRBJ2-7
v_gene: TRBV30
d_gene: TRBD2
abundance: -
len: 18
CDR3aa: CAWSAGVAGVMFRYEQYF
CDR3nt: TGTGCCTGGAGTGCAGGAGTTGCGGGAGTCATGTTTCGGTACGAGCAGTACTTC

j_gene: TRBJ2-4
v_gene: TRBV9
d_gene: -
abundance: once
len: 14
CDR3aa: CAVTGKIAKNIQYF
CDR3nt: TGTGCCGTCACAGGGAAAATAGCCAAAAACATTCAGTACTTC

j_gene: TRBJ1-6
v_gene: TRBV23-1
d_gene: TRBD1
abundance: -
len: 18
CDR3aa: CASSQSERGTGPRGALHF
CDR3nt: TGCGCCAGCAGTCAATCGGAGCGCGGGACAGGGCCCCGGGGGGCCCTCCACTTT